The source of this T cell receptor beta chain is a study of T cell repertoires in cytomegalovirus infection. Study-level information: Evidence of both CMV infection and a matching HLA type came from public TCR beta signatures.

This clonotype was observed a handful of times. The antigen is not known. The CDR3 extends over 18 amino acids. Trimming cost V 0 bases and J 0 bases; bases outside gene matches: 8. Looked up from germline, CDR1 is LNHDA and CDR2 is SQIVND (reference sequence). Points from the study as a whole: In two of eight donors, the top clonotype was HLA-C-restricted CMV-specific. Cumulated frequencies of public TCR beta families served to identify carriers of CMV plus the relevant HLA.

TCRdb passed the reads through MiXCR, listing each CDR3 protein once. The table includes approximately 500,000 distinct CDR3 sequences, 26% detected once. The sequenced sample was PBMCs. This chain connects TRBV19 to TRBJ1-5; 7 bases match TRBD1. The sequence was obtained from a human donor in good health (CMV status not recorded). Some clones in this sample may be carry-over from other donors' samples. The CDR3 is CASSIEQGRPYSNQPQHF. In DNA, the CDR3 is TGTGCCAGTAGTATAGAACAGGGGCGACCTTATAGCAATCAGCCCCAGCATTTT.